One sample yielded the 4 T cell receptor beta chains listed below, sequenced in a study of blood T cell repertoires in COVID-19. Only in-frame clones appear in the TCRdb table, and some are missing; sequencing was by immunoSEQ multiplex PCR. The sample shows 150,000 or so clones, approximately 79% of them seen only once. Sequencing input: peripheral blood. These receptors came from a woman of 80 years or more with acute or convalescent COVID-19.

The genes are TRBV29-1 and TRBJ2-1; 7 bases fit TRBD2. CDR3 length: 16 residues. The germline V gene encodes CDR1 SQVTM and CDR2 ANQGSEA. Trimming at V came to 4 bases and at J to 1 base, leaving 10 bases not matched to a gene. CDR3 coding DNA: TGCAGCGTTGGTGGCGGGAGTTTAGGTTCCTACAATGAGCAGTTCTTC. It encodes CSVGGGSLGSYNEQFF.

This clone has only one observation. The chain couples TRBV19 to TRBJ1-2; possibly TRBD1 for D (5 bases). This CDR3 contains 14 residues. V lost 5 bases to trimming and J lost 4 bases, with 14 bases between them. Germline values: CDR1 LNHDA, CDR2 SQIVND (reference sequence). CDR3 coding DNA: TGTGCCAGTAGTCTACAGGTCTACGGCTATGGCTACACCTTC. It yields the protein CASSLQVYGYGYTF.

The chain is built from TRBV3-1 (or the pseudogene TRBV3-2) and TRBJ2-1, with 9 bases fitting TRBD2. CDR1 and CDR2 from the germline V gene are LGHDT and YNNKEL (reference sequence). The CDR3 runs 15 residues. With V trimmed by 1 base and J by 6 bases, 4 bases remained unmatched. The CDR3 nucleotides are TGTGCCAGCAGCCAAGGTAGCGGGAGTGCCAATGAGCAGTTCTTC. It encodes CASSQGSGSANEQFF.

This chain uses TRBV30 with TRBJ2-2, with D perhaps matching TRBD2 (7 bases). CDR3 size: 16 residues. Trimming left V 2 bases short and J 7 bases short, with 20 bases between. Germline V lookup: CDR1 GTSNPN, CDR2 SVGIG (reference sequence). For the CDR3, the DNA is TGTGCCTGGAGTCGGGGGGCAGCTGGACGGGTCGGGGAGCTGTTTTTT. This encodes CAWSRGAAGRVGELFF.